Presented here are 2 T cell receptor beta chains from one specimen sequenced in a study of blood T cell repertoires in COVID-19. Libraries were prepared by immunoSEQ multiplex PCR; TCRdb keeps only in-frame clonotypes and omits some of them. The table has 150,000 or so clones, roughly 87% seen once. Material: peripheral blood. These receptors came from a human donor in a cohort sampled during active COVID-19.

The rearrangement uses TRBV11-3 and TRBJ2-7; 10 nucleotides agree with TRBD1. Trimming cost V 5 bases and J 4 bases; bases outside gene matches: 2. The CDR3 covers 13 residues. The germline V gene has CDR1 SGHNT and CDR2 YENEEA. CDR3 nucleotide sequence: TGTGCCAGCAGCCGGGACAGGGGATACGAGCAGTACTTC. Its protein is CASSRDRGYEQYF.

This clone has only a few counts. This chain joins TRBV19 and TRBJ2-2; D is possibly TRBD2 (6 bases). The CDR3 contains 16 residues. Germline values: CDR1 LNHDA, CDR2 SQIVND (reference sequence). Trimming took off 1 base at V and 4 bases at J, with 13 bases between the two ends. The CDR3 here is CASSIGLGGRTGELFF. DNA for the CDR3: TGTGCCAGTAGTATAGGCCTCGGGGGACGCACCGGGGAGCTGTTTTTT.